This TCR beta chain was sequenced for a study of low-dose radiotherapy and immunotherapy resistance in tumors. Looking at the study overall: At a dose of 200 mg/m2, intravenous cyclophosphamide was given every two weeks, one day before radiation and immunotherapy. Patients took aspirin (300 mg orally, daily) for four cycles beginning at cycle 1 day 1.

In germline, CDR1 is MDHEN, CDR2 SYDVKM. Trimming cost V 6 bases and J 4 bases, with 17 bases left between them. The CDR3 has 15 amino acids. Time point indicated: after trial treatment. Treatment here: LDRT plus nivolumab, ipilimumab, low-dose cyclophosphamide and aspirin (RACIN trial). Each donor was administered nivolumab, ipilimumab, aspirin, low-dose cyclophosphamide and low-dose radiotherapy. Amplification of TCRs used a constant-region primer and V-primer adapter for approximately 18 PCR cycles. MiXCR, applied by TCRdb to the reads, yields one record per CDR3 protein. The sample shows approximately 52,000 distinct CDR3 sequences, around 35% of them seen only once.

This TCR came from a male donor with rectosigmoid adenocarcinoma. Sequences were derived from PBMCs, sampled after low-dose radiotherapy plus immunotherapy. The J gene is TRBJ2-3, the V gene TRBV28, with TRBD2 as a possible D gene (7 bases). CDR3 nucleotides: TGTGCCAGCAGCCCCCGGGGGAGGGGGGCAGATACGCAGTATTTT. Encoded protein: CASSPRGRGADTQYF.